Presented here are 24 T cell receptor beta chains from one specimen sequenced in a study of CD8 T cells in ankylosing spondylitis. TCRdb re-analysed the 5' RACE reads in MiXCR, keeping a single row per CDR3 protein. Among more than 100,000 distinct CDR3 sequences listed, 11% were seen once. Input material: blood, either unsorted or a sorted T cell fraction (not recorded which). These receptors all stem from a female donor with ankylosing spondylitis or in good health (not recorded which).

The chain is built from TRBV18 and TRBJ2-6; D might be TRBD2 (6 bases). V lost 0 bases to trimming and J lost 0 bases, with 6 bases between them. This CDR3 has 16 residues. Per germline, CDR1 KGHSH and CDR2 LQKENI. The CDR3 coding sequence is TGTGCCAGCTCACCACCGGGGGGCTCTGGGGCCAACGTCCTGACTTTC. It is translated as CASSPPGGSGANVLTF.

This clonotype was detected ten times or more. The rearrangement uses TRBV5-1 and TRBJ1-5; no definite D call. The CDR3 has 15 amino acids. Germline V gene sequence: CDR1 SGHRS, CDR2 YFSETQ. Trimming shortened V by 0 bases and J by 0 bases, and 7 bases separated the two germline ends. The CDR3, as DNA: TGCGCCAGCAGCTTGGTGGCGGGTAGCAATCAGCCCCAGCATTTT. Translation gives CASSLVAGSNQPQHF.

This clonotype showed up many times. The CDR3 region has the DNA TGCAGCGTTGCCCGACAGGGTTCCCCTTACGAGCAGTACTTC. Its translation: CSVARQGSPYEQYF. This rearrangement joins TRBV29-1 to TRBJ2-7, with 7 positions matching TRBD1. Germline-derived CDR1 and CDR2 are SQVTM and ANQGSEA. With V trimmed by 4 bases and J by 4 bases, 10 bases remained unmatched. CDR3 length equals 14 residues.

This clonotype occurred a few times. The chain employs TRBV18 and TRBJ2-7, with D perhaps matching TRBD1 (5 bases). This CDR3 is built from 16 residues. Trimming removed 3 bases from V and 6 bases from J, with 21 bases in between. The germline V gene has CDR1 KGHSH and CDR2 LQKENI. In DNA, the CDR3 is TGTGCCAGCTCACCGATGACAGTCCCCAGAGGTTTCGAGCAGTACTTC. Translation gives CASSPMTVPRGFEQYF.

Ten or more counts support this clonotype. The genes are TRBV7-9 and TRBJ2-5; D perhaps matches TRBD1 (6 bases). V was clipped by 11 bases and J by 5 bases, with 18 bases between them. CDR1 and CDR2 (germline): SEHNR, FQNEAQ (reference sequence). The CDR3 consists of 13 residues. CDR3 sequence: CADARGVGETQYF. CDR3 sequence (DNA): TGTGCCGATGCCAGGGGCGTTGGGGAGACCCAGTACTTC. Full variable domain (rest looked up from reference TRBV7-9 and TRBJ2-5): DTGVSQNPRHKITKRGQNVTFRCDPISEHNRLYWYRQTLGQGPEFLTYFQNEAQLEKSRLLSDRFSAERPKGSFSTLEIQRTEQGDSAMYLCADARGVGETQYFGPGTRLLVL.

This clonotype came up many times. The chain recombines TRBV25-1 with TRBJ2-3; 8 bases match TRBD2. This CDR3 spans 16 amino acids. Losses at the gene ends were 4 bases for V and 2 bases for J; bases not matched to a gene: 8. Germline loops: CDR1 MGHDK, CDR2 SYGVNS. The CDR3 sequence: CASSVAGTRTTDTQYF. The CDR3 DNA is TGTGCCAGCAGTGTTGCCGGGACTAGAACCACAGATACGCAGTATTTT.

This clonotype was seen many times. The chain recombines TRBV5-1 with TRBJ2-1; 10 bases align to TRBD2. The CDR3 length is 15 residues. CDR1 is SGHRS, CDR2 YFSETQ, per germline. Trimming cost V 0 bases and J 5 bases; bases outside gene matches: 2. This CDR3 is CASSLAGTSDNEQFF. CDR3 sequence (DNA): TGCGCCAGCAGCTTGGCCGGGACTAGCGACAATGAGCAGTTCTTC.

This clonotype was found many times. V and J are TRBV7-2 and TRBJ2-7; no clear D. Germline CDR1 SGHTA, CDR2 FQGNSA. The CDR3 extends over 16 amino acids. V was pared by 1 base and J by 4 bases, with 17 bases between. The CDR3 DNA reads as TGTGCCAGCAGCTTAGGAGAGTGGCATACGTTATACGAGCAGTACTTC. It encodes CASSLGEWHTLYEQYF.

This clonotype was picked up many times. The chain joins TRBV7-9 to TRBJ2-6, with TRBD1 matching over 8 bases. This CDR3 has 16 residues. The V gene's germline CDR1 is SEHNR and CDR2 FQNEAQ (reference sequence). Trimming cost V 4 bases and J 2 bases; bases outside gene matches: 4. Here the CDR3 DNA reads TGTGCCAGCAGCTCCCTGGACAGGGCTGGGGCCAACGTCCTGACTTTC. It yields the protein CASSSLDRAGANVLTF.

This clonotype was detected only a few times. CDR3 region: CASSLRGVGEQFF. The CDR3 DNA follows: TGTGCCAGCAGCCTCCGTGGAGTGGGTGAGCAGTTCTTC. V gene TRBV11-3 combines with J gene TRBJ2-1; D gene ambiguous. CDR3 length equals 13 residues. Trimming removed 5 bases from V and 9 bases from J, with 14 bases in between. CDR1 and CDR2 from the germline V gene are SGHNT and YENEEA. The full variable domain, in which reference TRBV11-3 and TRBJ2-1 provide the parts outside the CDR3, is EAGVVQSPRYKIIEKKQPVAFWCNPISGHNTLYWYLQNLGQGPELLIRYENEEAVDDSQLPKDRFSAERLKGVDSTLKIQPAELGDSAVYLCASSLRGVGEQFFGPGTRLTVL.

This clonotype was detected ten times or more. The CDR3 DNA reads as TGTGCCAGCAAAGAGGGGGTTCTATCCTACAATGAGCAGTTCTTC. Protein product: CASKEGVLSYNEQFF. J is TRBJ2-1 and V is TRBV28; D might be TRBD1 (6 bases). The CDR3 has 15 residues. Trimming stripped 7 bases from V and 1 base from J, with 14 bases between. Germline CDR1 MDHEN, CDR2 SYDVKM.

This clonotype was observed a few times. Germline and junction disagree at one end, which may indicate a read error. The chain is built from TRBV7-9 and TRBJ1-3; no firm D call. In germline, CDR1 is SEHNR, CDR2 FQNEAQ (reference sequence). The CDR3 runs 12 residues. The CDR3 reads CASSLEGSTIYF. CDR3 DNA sequence: TGTGCCAGCAGCTTAGAGGGAAGCACCATATATTTT.

In its sample, this clonotype was seen a few times. The chain uses TRBV18 and TRBJ1-5; 7 bases align to TRBD1. Germline V gene data show CDR1 as KGHSH and CDR2 as LQKENI. V lost 3 bases to trimming and J lost 5 bases; unmatched junction nucleotides: 13. This CDR3 is 17 amino acids long. The DNA of the CDR3 is TGTGCCAGCTCACCCGTCGCGAGGCAGGGGGGGGATCAGCCCCAGCATTTT. Translated, it gives CASSPVARQGGDQPQHF.

This clonotype has a handful of counts. One end of the junction varies from germline; a read error may be responsible. This sequence joins TRBV20-1 and TRBJ2-5; 8 bases match TRBD1. The CDR3 has 15 amino acids. CDR1 and CDR2 from the germline V gene are DFQATT and SNEGSKA (reference sequence). Written as DNA, the CDR3 is TGCAGTGCTAGTACCGGGACAGGTTGGTCGGAGACCCAGTCCTTC. It translates to CSASTGTGWSETQSF.

The chain couples TRBV5-4 to TRBJ1-2, with no clear D. Germline V lookup: CDR1 SGHNT, CDR2 YYREEE (reference sequence). Trimming pared 3 bases from V and 0 bases from J, leaving 9 bases between. The CDR3 spans 14 residues. The CDR3 spells CASSSFGANYGYTF. The CDR3 nucleotides read TGTGCCAGCAGCTCGTTCGGGGCTAACTATGGCTACACCTTC.

This clonotype was picked up many times. The J gene is TRBJ1-5, the V gene TRBV4-1; D gene ambiguous. V was pared by 0 bases and J by 6 bases, with 9 bases between. The length of the CDR3 is 14 residues. Germline V lookup: CDR1 MGHRA, CDR2 YSYEKL. Here the CDR3 reads CASSQEPGPQPQHF. CDR3 in DNA: TGCGCCAGCAGCCAAGAGCCAGGCCCTCAGCCCCAGCATTTT.

This clonotype occurred many times. The chain is built from TRBV12-3 or TRBV12-4 and TRBJ2-2, with no clear D. This CDR3 is 11 amino acids long. The V end lost 8 bases, the J end lost 7 bases, and 8 bases lay between the germline ends. The CDR3 sequence is CASQARGELFF. The CDR3 region has the DNA TGTGCCAGCCAGGCTCGCGGGGAGCTGTTTTTT.

This clonotype was seen ten or more times. The rearrangement joins TRBV20-1 to TRBJ1-2, with D unclear. The CDR3 spans 11 residues. Trimming removed 4 bases at V and 1 base at J, with 4 bases between. Germline-derived CDR1 and CDR2 are DFQATT and SNEGSKA (reference sequence). CDR3 sequence reads: CSAKDNYGYTF. The CDR3, as DNA: TGCAGTGCTAAGGATAACTATGGCTACACCTTC.

Many counts were recorded for this clonotype. This chain uses TRBV6-5 with TRBJ2-1; a weak D match, TRBD1 (6 bases). Germline CDR1 MNHEY, CDR2 SVGAGI. CDR3 length: 15 residues. Trimming left V 3 bases short and J 4 bases short, with 13 bases between. The CDR3 sequence: CASSYAEGGYNEQFF. The CDR3 DNA is TGTGCCAGCAGTTATGCCGAAGGGGGTTACAATGAGCAGTTCTTC.

This clonotype occurred many times. This rearrangement joins TRBV20-1 to TRBJ2-5; 7 nucleotides line up with TRBD1. Germline lookup yields CDR1 DFQATT and CDR2 SNEGSKA (reference sequence). The CDR3 length is 13 residues. V shed 8 bases and J 3 bases; nucleotides not matched to a gene: 9. In nucleotides, the CDR3 is TGCAGTCACAATCCGGGACAGAAAGAGACCCAGTACTTC. This translates into CSHNPGQKETQYF.

This clonotype was counted ten times or more. The chain has TRBV29-1 and TRBJ1-4; a weak D match, TRBD1 (5 bases). CDR3 size: 13 residues. Germline values: CDR1 SQVTM, CDR2 ANQGSEA. Trimming took 0 bases from V and 8 from J, leaving 10 bases between them. CDR3 nucleotides: TGCAGCGTTGAAGATCTTGCAGGGGAAAAACTGTTTTTT. It is translated as CSVEDLAGEKLFF.

CDR3: CASSLSAGGVNEQFF. The CDR3 DNA follows: TGTGCCAGCAGCTTGTCAGCGGGAGGAGTCAATGAGCAGTTCTTC. The V gene is TRBV11-2, the J gene TRBJ2-1; TRBD2 matches at 9 bases. Germline V gene data show CDR1 as SGHAT and CDR2 as FQNNGV. The CDR3 runs to 15 residues. J gave up 6 bases and V 3 bases, and 6 bases lay outside the gene matches.

Ten or more counts support this clonotype. This chain connects TRBV14 to TRBJ2-1; D possibly corresponds to TRBD2 (6 bases). The CDR3 spans 13 residues. V lost 3 bases to trimming and J lost 14 bases, with 17 bases between them. The germline V gene has CDR1 SGHDN and CDR2 FVKESK. The CDR3 DNA sequence: TGTGCCAGCAGCCAGGTACTAGCTTCCTCGAAGTTCTTC. This codes for CASSQVLASSKFF.

This clonotype was recorded a few times. The V call is TRBV5-1, the J call TRBJ2-2; D is undetermined. The CDR3 totals 14 residues. Looked up from germline, CDR1 is SGHRS and CDR2 is YFSETQ. Trimming took off 8 bases at V and 2 bases at J, with 13 bases between the two ends. The CDR3 DNA is TGCGCCAGTAATCGCGGCTTAAACACCGGGGAGCTGTTTTTT. Amino acid sequence: CASNRGLNTGELFF.